This T cell receptor (beta chain) was obtained from a study of shared clonotypes between healthy human individuals. In regard to this clone: Its specificity is unknown. The sample has other DNA sequences that encode this CDR3 too.

This table comes from immunoSEQ multiplex PCR, and its TCRdb copy is limited to in-frame clones, with some not included. This sample has roughly 2.5 million clones, with approximately 92% found just once. Findings and caveats of the study: At large depth, rarefaction still showed sorted-subset sequencing to be incomplete.

Trimming took 2 bases from V and 2 from J, leaving 2 bases between them. Germline CDR1 DFQATT, CDR2 SNEGSKA (reference sequence). The CDR3 has 11 residues. This TCR came from a young man in good health. Sequenced sample: naive CD4+ T cells sorted from blood. The sample's subset: CD45RA+ positively selected. The chain combines TRBV20-1 with TRBJ2-3; D uncertain. The chain's CDR3 is CSARHTDTQYF. CDR3 nucleotides: TGCAGTGCTAGACACACAGATACGCAGTATTTT.